The sequence of this TCR beta chain was determined in a study of blood T cell dynamics during melanoma immunotherapy. Overall study: Standard first-line treatment here was pembrolizumab or nivolumab plus ipilimumab in metastatic melanoma. Findings and limits, study-wide: Unlike progressors, later disease-control patients had W3 repertoires gaining clonality or diversity.

Concerning this clone itself: Its cognate antigen is unknown.

Assay: immunoSEQ multiplex PCR; the TCRdb copy retains only in-frame clones and omits some. The repertoire holds about 11,000 clones, with nearly 90% as singletons. This sample's time point: week 3, after first cycle of checkpoint inhibitor. Sampling occurred pretreatment (T0) and at week 3 (W3), after cycle one of checkpoint blockade. Response was assessed by RECIST 1.1 at 12 weeks, except a couple of rapid progressors. V gave up 8 bases and J gave up 4 bases, with 14 bases separating them. CDR3 length: 13 residues. The germline V gene encodes CDR1 MNHEY and CDR2 SVGAGI. The sequence derives from a human donor with melanoma. Sequencing was performed on blood, taken from a patient treated with checkpoint blockade. J is TRBJ1-2 and V is TRBV6-5; perhaps TRBD1 as D (6 bases). The CDR3 loop reads CASALQGRYGYTF. The DNA of the CDR3 is TGTGCCAGCGCATTACAGGGCCGCTATGGCTACACCTTC.